Following are 30 T cell receptor beta chains from one sample sequenced in a study of blood T cell repertoires in COVID-19. Measured with immunoSEQ multiplex PCR; TCRdb has only the in-frame clones, and not every one. The data hold a few hundred thousand clones, with 84% observed a single time. Input material: PBMCs or T cells enriched from blood (not recorded which). The receptors shown here come from a man younger than 45 with acute COVID-19.

The J gene is TRBJ1-1, the V gene TRBV11-3; D is possibly TRBD1 (5 bases). V was pared by 7 bases and J by 1 base, with 16 bases between. CDR3 length: 15 residues. Germline CDR1 and CDR2: SGHNT and YENEEA. The CDR3 bases are TGTGCCAGCACCTATTCAGGGCTCGGGAACACTGAAGCTTTCTTT. Amino acids: CASTYSGLGNTEAFF.

J is TRBJ2-7 and V is TRBV28, with D perhaps matching TRBD1 (7 bases). The germline V and J ends were trimmed by 8 bases and 3 bases, with 8 bases remaining between them. CDR1 is MDHEN, CDR2 SYDVKM, per germline. This CDR3 spans 11 amino acids. The CDR3 DNA follows: TGTGCCAGCCAGGGGGGCTACGAGCAGTACGTC. This translates into CASQGGYEQYV.

As concerns this clone: Relative to the germline gene, one junction end is altered; a read error may explain this. This sequence joins TRBV5-1 and TRBJ2-4; TRBD2 aligns across 12 bases. The germline V gene encodes CDR1 SGHRS and CDR2 YFSETQ. This CDR3 has 15 residues. CDR3 protein: CASSLATSGRNIQYF. The CDR3 coding sequence is TGTGCCAGCAGCTTGGCCACTAGCGGGAGGAACATTCAGTACTTC.

J is TRBJ1-2 and V is TRBV7-9; 7 bases align to TRBD1. The CDR3 runs 14 residues. Germline lookup yields CDR1 SEHNR and CDR2 FQNEAQ (reference sequence). The V gene end was trimmed by 5 bases and the J gene end by 3 bases; junction bases not matched to a gene: 6. CDR3 sequence reads: CASSPRQGHYGYTF. Written as DNA, the CDR3 is TGTGCCAGCAGCCCTAGACAGGGCCACTATGGCTACACCTTC.

The V call is TRBV4-3, the J call TRBJ2-5; D is possibly TRBD1 (5 bases). The V gene lost 0 bases and the J gene lost 5 bases, with 16 bases spanning the gap. CDR3 length equals 16 residues. CDR1 and CDR2 (germline): LGHNA, YSLEER. Here the CDR3 DNA reads TGCGCCAGCAGCCAAGACGTCGGGCAGGGAATGGAGACCCAGTACTTC. Translating gives CASSQDVGQGMETQYF.

The rearrangement uses TRBV27 and TRBJ1-2, with 7 bases aligning to TRBD1. V was clipped by 5 bases and J by 4 bases; unmatched bases: 4. CDR3 length: 13 residues. CDR1 is MNHEY, CDR2 SMNVEV, per germline (reference sequence). The CDR3: CASSLGGAYGYTF. The CDR3 nucleotides read TGTGCCAGCAGTCTAGGGGGCGCCTATGGCTACACCTTC.

This chain links TRBV4-3 with TRBJ2-2, with 11 bases matching TRBD2. The CDR3 totals 16 residues. The V segment lost 3 bases and the J segment 4 bases; nucleotides outside the gene matches: 4. The germline gives CDR1 LGHNA, CDR2 YSLEER. CDR3 amino acids: CASSHPGLAGTGELFF. Here the CDR3 DNA reads TGCGCCAGCAGCCATCCTGGACTAGCGGGCACCGGGGAGCTGTTTTTT.

V is TRBV6-5 and J is TRBJ1-1, with D perhaps matching TRBD1 (5 bases). Trimming shortened V by 8 bases and J by 3 bases, and 19 bases separated the two germline ends. Per germline, CDR1 MNHEY and CDR2 SVGAGI. The CDR3 is 15 amino acids. CDR3 sequence: CASAGGLRGDTEAFF. CDR3 sequence (DNA): TGTGCCAGCGCTGGGGGGTTAAGGGGAGACACTGAAGCTTTCTTT.

The CDR3 loop is CASSHGLANTDTQYF. The DNA for the CDR3 is TGTGCCAGCAGTCATGGACTAGCGAACACAGATACGCAGTATTTT. The chain links TRBV5-6 to TRBJ2-3, with 9 bases identical to TRBD2. There are 15 residues in the CDR3. In germline, CDR1 is SGHDT, CDR2 YYEEEE. V shed 5 bases, J shed 2 bases, and the junction held 6 bases outside the gene matches.

The chain is built from TRBV18 and TRBJ2-2; 7 nucleotides align to TRBD1. Germline loops: CDR1 KGHSH, CDR2 LQKENI. With V trimmed by 1 base and J by 0 bases, 5 bases remained unmatched. The CDR3 has 17 residues. The CDR3 is CASSPLGTAANTGELFF. The CDR3 region has the DNA TGTGCCAGCTCACCACTCGGGACAGCTGCGAACACCGGGGAGCTGTTTTTT.

The rearrangement joins TRBV19 to TRBJ2-2; D may be TRBD1 (5 bases). Germline CDR1 reads LNHDA; CDR2 reads SQIVND (reference sequence). The V end lost 6 bases, the J end lost 2 bases, and 13 bases lay between the germline ends. The CDR3 consists of 15 residues. The CDR3 here is CASRVGQGNTGELFF. The CDR3 coding sequence is TGTGCCAGTAGAGTGGGCCAGGGAAACACCGGGGAGCTGTTTTTT.

The chain uses TRBV6-2 or TRBV6-3 and TRBJ1-1; D gene unclear. The CDR3 consists of 14 residues. Germline values: CDR1 MNHEY, CDR2 SVGEGT. Trimming stripped 3 bases from V and 1 base from J, with 9 bases between. In nucleotides, the CDR3 is TGTGCCAGCAGTTATCGGGGAAAGAACACTGAAGCTTTCTTT. Translated, it gives CASSYRGKNTEAFF.

This sequence joins TRBV19 and TRBJ1-2, with a weak D call TRBD1 (6 bases). V lost 8 bases and J lost 2, with 24 bases in between. CDR1 is LNHDA and CDR2 is SQIVND in the germline V gene (reference sequence). The CDR3 runs 17 residues. CDR3 sequence (DNA): TGTGCCAGTGGGGGCCTGGGGACCCAGAATTTGAACTATGGCTACACCTTC. This encodes CASGGLGTQNLNYGYTF.

The V gene is TRBV27, the J gene TRBJ2-3, with D possibly being TRBD2 (6 bases). The germline V and J ends were trimmed by 8 bases and 1 base, with 13 bases remaining between them. Germline lookup yields CDR1 MNHEY and CDR2 SMNVEV (reference sequence). This CDR3 comprises 14 residues. CDR3 protein: CASGGSRGTDTQYF. The CDR3 bases are TGTGCCAGCGGGGGGTCCAGGGGCACAGATACGCAGTATTTT.

This chain joins TRBV28 and TRBJ2-3; TRBD2 agrees at 7 bases. The ends lost 6 bases at V and 2 bases at J; junction bases unmatched: 8. Germline CDR1 MDHEN, CDR2 SYDVKM. The CDR3 length is 15 residues. CDR3 sequence: CASSSPRGYTDTQYF. DNA of the CDR3: TGTGCCAGCAGCTCTCCGCGGGGGTACACAGATACGCAGTATTTT.

This sequence joins TRBV19 and TRBJ2-2; a weak D match, TRBD2 (6 bases). V was shortened by 3 bases and J by 5 bases, with 10 bases between the two germline ends. Per the germline V gene, CDR1 is LNHDA and CDR2 is SQIVND (reference sequence). The CDR3 runs 14 residues. This CDR3 reads CASSIRLVTGELFF. DNA of the CDR3: TGTGCCAGTAGTATCAGACTAGTTACCGGGGAGCTGTTTTTT.

The chain employs TRBV2 and TRBJ2-1, with unresolved D. The germline V and J ends were trimmed by 7 bases and 2 bases, with 15 bases remaining between them. The CDR3 spans 15 residues. The germline CDR1 and CDR2 sequences are SNHLY and FYNNEI. CDR3 sequence: CASTIRGSPYNEQFF. CDR3 nucleotide sequence: TGTGCCAGCACCATTAGAGGCAGTCCCTACAATGAGCAGTTCTTC.

The rearrangement joins TRBV21-1 to TRBJ1-3. TRBV21-1 is given as a pseudogene. This CDR3 spans 15 amino acids. For the CDR3, the DNA is TGTGCCAGCAGCAAAGTTCACTACTCTGGAAACACCATATATTTT. Its translation is CASSKVHYSGNTIYF.

The gene calls are TRBV10-1 and TRBJ2-1; 10 nucleotides line up with TRBD1. Germline CDR1 and CDR2: WNHNN and SYGVQD (reference sequence). This CDR3 comprises 14 residues. V shed 8 bases, J shed 5 bases, and the junction held 6 bases outside the gene matches. The CDR3 nucleotides are TGCGCCAGCTCGGGGACAGGGGCTGACAATGAGCAGTTCTTC. This gives the protein CASSGTGADNEQFF.

The V and J genes are TRBV2 and TRBJ2-7; 8 positions match TRBD2. Germline V lookup: CDR1 SNHLY, CDR2 FYNNEI. The CDR3 runs to 12 residues. The CDR3 is CPLRSGSYEQYV. CDR3 DNA sequence: TGTCCTCTCAGGAGCGGGAGCTACGAGCAGTACGTC.

The V and J genes are TRBV19 and TRBJ2-6; no definite D call. In germline, CDR1 is LNHDA, CDR2 SQIVND (reference sequence). This CDR3 has 14 amino acids. V was shortened by 3 bases and J by 1 base, with 4 bases between the two germline ends. The CDR3 coding sequence is TGTGCCAGTAGTATCCCTTCTGGGGCCAACGTCCTGACTTTC. Translating it yields CASSIPSGANVLTF.

The chain links TRBV29-1 to TRBJ1-1; a weak D match, TRBD1 (6 bases). There are 10 residues in the CDR3. Deletions cut 7 bases from V and 8 bases from J, with 11 bases between. The germline CDR1 and CDR2 sequences are SQVTM and ANQGSEA. The CDR3 sequence: CSAKDSEAFF. The CDR3 region has the DNA TGCAGCGCGAAGGACAGCGAAGCTTTCTTT. Complete variable domain (other parts from reference TRBV29-1 and TRBJ1-1): SAVISQKPSRDICQRGTSLTIQCQVDSQVTMMFWYRQQPGQSLTLIATANQGSEATYESGFVIDKFPISRPNLTFSTLTVSNMSPEDSSIYLCSAKDSEAFFGQGTRLTVV.

As regards this clone: The same CDR3 arises from other DNA sequences in this sample as well. The gene calls are TRBV28 and TRBJ2-3; D unresolved. Germline CDR1 is MDHEN and CDR2 is SYDVKM. The CDR3 is 11 residues long. Trimming removed 4 bases from V and 6 bases from J, with 5 bases in between. The DNA of the CDR3 is TGTGCCAGCAGTTCGAGGGATACGCAGTATTTT. Amino acid sequence: CASSSRDTQYF.

This clone occurred many times. V gene TRBV7-9 combines with J gene TRBJ2-1; 14 positions match TRBD2. The CDR3 covers 18 residues. V lost 6 bases and J lost 2; bases outside the gene matches: 9. Germline V CDR1 and CDR2: SEHNR, FQNEAQ (reference sequence). The CDR3 nucleotides are TGTGCCAGCAGGTTACGGGGACTAGCGGGAGACACCTACAATGAGCAGTTCTTC. As protein: CASRLRGLAGDTYNEQFF.

This sequence joins TRBV15 and TRBJ1-1; 7 bases match TRBD1. Trimming removed 0 bases from V and 1 base from J; junction bases left unmatched: 14. The CDR3 length is 19 residues. Germline lookup yields CDR1 LNHNV and CDR2 YYDKDF (reference sequence). DNA of the CDR3: TGTGCCACCAGCAGAGATCTCACAGGGGTCGCTGCGCGGAACACTGAAGCTTTCTTT. It encodes CATSRDLTGVAARNTEAFF.

V gene TRBV19 combines with J gene TRBJ1-1, with D unresolved. V shed 4 bases and J shed 3 bases, with 6 bases lying between them. This CDR3 is 12 amino acids long. Per germline, CDR1 LNHDA and CDR2 SQIVND (reference sequence). The CDR3: CASSRRDTEAFF. The CDR3 DNA is TGTGCCAGTAGTAGGCGGGACACTGAAGCTTTCTTT.

The chain uses TRBV5-1 and TRBJ2-3, with D possibly being TRBD2 (5 bases). CDR1 SGHRS and CDR2 YFSETQ come from the germline V gene. The CDR3 covers 15 residues. With 1 base removed from V and 5 bases from J, the gap between germline ends came to 14 bases. CDR3 region: CASSLRGLAIDTQYF. CDR3 nucleotides: TGCGCCAGCAGCTTGCGAGGACTGGCCATAGATACGCAGTATTTT.

The chain uses TRBV12-3 or TRBV12-4 and TRBJ2-5; possibly TRBD2 for D (6 bases). This CDR3 is built from 12 residues. V dropped 6 bases and J dropped 5 bases, with 10 bases sitting between them. This chain's CDR3 is CASRRGRETQYF. In DNA, the CDR3 is TGTGCCAGCAGGCGAGGGAGGGAGACCCAGTACTTC.

V gene TRBV11-1 combines with J gene TRBJ1-2; D gene unclear. V was cut by 6 bases and J by 6 bases, with 14 bases left in between. This CDR3 is built from 13 residues. The germline gives CDR1 SGHAT, CDR2 FQDESV (reference sequence). The CDR3 DNA reads TGTGCCAGCAGGACGCGAAGAGAGGATGGCTACACCTTC. Amino acids: CASRTRREDGYTF. The variable domain in full, completed from reference TRBV11-1 and TRBJ1-2, reads EAEVAQSPRYKITEKSQAVAFWCDPISGHATLYWYRQILGQGPELLVQFQDESVVDDSQLPKDRFSAERLKGVDSTLKIQPAELGDSAMYLCASRTRREDGYTFGSGTRLTVV.

The V gene is TRBV24-1, the J gene TRBJ1-5; D ambiguous. Germline CDR1 and CDR2: KGHDR and SFDVKD. The CDR3 is 13 residues long. The V end lost 2 bases, the J end lost 11 bases, and 12 bases lay between the germline ends. This CDR3 reads CATSDSHILTQHF. The CDR3 DNA reads as TGTGCCACCAGTGATTCTCACATCTTGACCCAGCATTTT.